A single sample is the source of the 18 T cell receptor beta chains below, sequenced in a study of molecular identifiers for immune sequencing clone quantification. In TCRdb, the PCR reads were re-called with MiXCR into one record per CDR3 protein. The sample shows about 640,000 distinct CDR3 sequences, 15% to 20% of them seen only once. What was sequenced was naive CD8+ T cells from blood, with Jurkat cell RNA spiked in. Indicated subset: FACS-sorted CD8+CD4-CCR7+CD45RA+ naive T cells. The source of these receptors is a human donor in good health. Some libraries in this study had Jurkat cell RNA spiked in.

The V and J genes are TRBV9 and TRBJ2-3; 7 bases agree with TRBD1. The CDR3 loop spans 15 amino acids. Germline V gene lookup returns CDR1 SGDLS and CDR2 YYNGEE. The V segment lost 2 bases and the J segment 3 bases; nucleotides outside the gene matches: 6. CDR3: CASSVGGQRTDTQYF. As DNA, the CDR3 is TGTGCCAGCAGCGTTGGGGGACAGAGGACAGATACGCAGTATTTT.

Many counts were recorded for this clonotype. The J gene is TRBJ2-3, the V gene TRBV7-9, with TRBD2 as a possible D gene (6 bases). V was pared by 4 bases and J by 7 bases, with 12 bases between. The CDR3 covers 13 residues. Germline values: CDR1 SEHNR, CDR2 FQNEAQ (reference sequence). CDR3 nucleotides: TGTGCCAGCAGCTCAGATGGGAGGAATACGCAGTATTTT. Amino acid sequence: CASSSDGRNTQYF.

Concerning this clonotype: A single base separates this from a much larger clone, so it may be a read error. The chain is built from TRBV27 and TRBJ1-4; D uncertain. This CDR3 region has 14 residues. Trimming cost V 5 bases and J 7 bases, with 14 bases left between them. CDR1 and CDR2 from the germline V gene are MNHEY and SMNVEV (reference sequence). DNA of the CDR3: TGTGCCAGCAGTCCTGGACCAGAAGGTGAAAAACTGTTTTTT. It is translated as CASSPGPEGEKLFF.

In its sample, this clonotype was seen many times. DNA for the CDR3: TGTGCCAGCAGCGTAGAGGATTATGGCTACACCTTC. Its protein is CASSVEDYGYTF. The chain carries TRBV9 and TRBJ1-2, with D unresolved. V lost 0 bases and J lost 5, with 5 bases in between. The length of the CDR3 is 12 residues. CDR1 and CDR2 from the germline V gene are SGDLS and YYNGEE. The entire variable domain, with the rest obtained from reference TRBV9 and TRBJ1-2, is as follows: DSGVTQTPKHLITATGQRVTLRCSPRSGDLSVYWYQQSLDQGLQFLIQYYNGEERAKGNILERFSAQQFPDLHSELNLSSLELGDSALYFCASSVEDYGYTFGSGTRLTVV.

This chain joins TRBV30 and TRBJ1-2; 7 bases are a match to TRBD1. The germline gives CDR1 GTSNPN, CDR2 SVGIG (reference sequence). The CDR3 has 13 residues. Unmatched junction bases numbered 11, after V lost 5 bases and J lost 8 bases. The CDR3 region is CAWGETGARGYTF. The CDR3, as DNA: TGTGCCTGGGGGGAAACAGGGGCTAGGGGCTACACCTTC.

Notes on this clonotype: A clone one base away is much larger, so this may be a read error. The chain employs TRBV2 and TRBJ2-3; TRBD1 agrees at 7 bases. The CDR3 is 16 residues long. CDR1 and CDR2 from the germline V gene are SNHLY and FYNNEI. As DNA, the CDR3 is TGTGCCAGCAGTGAAGCGGGCGACAGGGCGACAGATGCGCAGTATTTT. It codes for CASSEAGDRATDAQYF.

This clonotype was counted at least ten times. The genes are TRBV2 and TRBJ2-3, with D possibly matching TRBD2 (5 bases). This CDR3 has 11 residues. The germline CDR1 and CDR2 sequences are SNHLY and FYNNEI. Deletions cut 9 bases from V and 14 bases from J, with 18 bases between. The CDR3 DNA follows: TGTGCCAGTACGAGGGAGCCTTCAGCGTATTTT. Translating gives CASTREPSAYF.

This clonotype has just a few counts. J is TRBJ2-5 and V is TRBV6-2 or TRBV6-3; perhaps D is TRBD1 or TRBD2 (5 bases each). CDR3 length: 16 amino acids. CDR1 and CDR2 from the germline V gene are MNHEY and SVGEGT. Trimming left V 5 bases short and J 5 bases short, with 21 bases between. The CDR3 DNA sequence: TGTGCCAGCAGTCCCCGGATGGGGGAGTCGCCCGAGACCCAGTACTTC. It specifies CASSPRMGESPETQYF.

Notes on this clonotype: A much larger clone lies one base from this, so it may be a read error. V gene TRBV7-9 combines with J gene TRBJ2-5; 7 nucleotides match TRBD1. Trimming cost V 5 bases and J 9 bases; bases outside gene matches: 15. The CDR3 is 15 residues long. Germline lookup yields CDR1 SEHNR and CDR2 FQNEAQ (reference sequence). CDR3 nucleotide sequence: TGTGCCAGCAGCCGCCCCGACAGGGAGAGCGAGGCCCAGTACTTC. Translated: CASSRPDRESEAQYF.

For this clonotype: Since a much larger clone is just one base distant, this may be a read error. The V and J genes are TRBV6-5 and TRBJ2-6; D is possibly TRBD1 (6 bases). The germline V gene encodes CDR1 MNHEY and CDR2 SVGAGI. CDR3 length: 13 amino acids. This CDR3 is CASSPVGANVLSF. CDR3 nucleotides: TGTGCCAGCAGTCCTGTGGGGGCCAACGTCCTGTCTTTC.

This clonotype has just a few counts. One junction end does not reproduce the germline sequence, and a read error may be involved. This chain links TRBV3-1 with TRBJ2-5; 12 bases map to TRBD2. The CDR3 length is 18 residues. Germline V gene sequence: CDR1 LGHDT, CDR2 YNNKEL (reference sequence). The chain's CDR3 is CGSSQDVLAGGEMETQYF. The CDR3 DNA reads as TGTGGCAGCAGCCAAGACGTGCTAGCGGGGGGGGAAATGGAGACCCAGTACTTC.

In its sample, this clonotype was seen many times. The J gene is TRBJ2-3, the V gene TRBV27; 8 positions match TRBD2. The J segment lost 0 bases and the V segment lost 5 bases, leaving 16 bases of the junction unmatched. The CDR3 is 19 residues long. The V gene's germline CDR1 is MNHEY and CDR2 SMNVEV (reference sequence). The CDR3 region is CASSPFTSGVGSSTDTQYF. CDR3 sequence (DNA): TGTGCCAGCAGTCCCTTCACTAGCGGAGTGGGGAGTAGCACAGATACGCAGTATTTT.

This clonotype appeared many times. CDR3 coding DNA: TGTGCCAGCAGTTTATCCTTGACCGGACTAGCGGACACAGATACGCAGTATTTT. Translating gives CASSLSLTGLADTDTQYF. V is TRBV28 and J is TRBJ2-3; the match to TRBD2 covers 10 bases. The CDR3 sequence is 18 residues long. The trim removed 1 base at V and 2 bases at J, leaving 9 bases unmatched. Germline CDR1 is MDHEN and CDR2 is SYDVKM.

This clonotype was seen repeatedly, ten times or more. The V and J genes are TRBV6-5 and TRBJ2-7; perhaps TRBD1 as D (6 bases). Trimming cost V 8 bases and J 3 bases, with 14 bases left between them. Germline V CDR1 and CDR2: MNHEY, SVGAGI. CDR3 length: 13 residues. The CDR3 is CASRGPGDYEQYF. CDR3 bases: TGTGCCAGCCGAGGACCAGGGGACTACGAGCAGTACTTC.

This clonotype was detected only a few times. This sequence joins TRBV19 and TRBJ2-1, with D possibly being TRBD1 or TRBD2 (5 bases each). V lost 7 bases and J lost 0, with 13 bases in between. The CDR3 covers 15 residues. CDR1 LNHDA and CDR2 SQIVND come from the germline V gene (reference sequence). CDR3 sequence reads: CASTPGDPSYNEQFF. For the CDR3, the DNA is TGTGCCAGTACCCCTGGGGACCCCTCCTACAATGAGCAGTTCTTC.

This clonotype was detected only a few times. The chain recombines TRBV30 with TRBJ1-3, with D perhaps matching TRBD1 (5 bases). V was clipped by 4 bases and J by 9 bases, with 13 bases between them. The CDR3 totals 12 residues. In germline, CDR1 is GTSNPN, CDR2 SVGIG (reference sequence). CDR3 DNA: TGTGCCTGGAACGGGGCCGACTCCACCATATATTTT. Its translation: CAWNGADSTIYF.

The chain combines TRBV14 with TRBJ2-1; 8 nucleotides agree with TRBD2. V dropped 1 base and J dropped 3; count of bases not matched to a gene: 11. This CDR3 has 18 residues. Germline V CDR1 and CDR2: SGHDN, FVKESK. CDR3 bases: TGTGCCAGCAGCCAAGCCATGGGGACTAGTCTGTTCTACAATGAGCAGTTCTTC. Its protein is CASSQAMGTSLFYNEQFF.

This clonotype was counted at least ten times. This chain joins TRBV7-9 and TRBJ2-7; D perhaps matches TRBD2 (6 bases). Trimming removed 5 bases at V and 2 bases at J, with 19 bases between. Germline CDR1 is SEHNR and CDR2 is FQNEAQ (reference sequence). CDR3 length equals 16 residues. DNA of the CDR3: TGTGCCAGCAGCGCCCGAGGGAGCGGGTGGACCTACGAGCAGTACTTC. Amino acid sequence: CASSARGSGWTYEQYF. The full variable domain, rest sourced from reference TRBV7-9 and TRBJ2-7, is DTGVSQNPRHKITKRGQNVTFRCDPISEHNRLYWYRQTLGQGPEFLTYFQNEAQLEKSRLLSDRFSAERPKGSFSTLEIQRTEQGDSAMYLCASSARGSGWTYEQYFGPGTRLTVT.